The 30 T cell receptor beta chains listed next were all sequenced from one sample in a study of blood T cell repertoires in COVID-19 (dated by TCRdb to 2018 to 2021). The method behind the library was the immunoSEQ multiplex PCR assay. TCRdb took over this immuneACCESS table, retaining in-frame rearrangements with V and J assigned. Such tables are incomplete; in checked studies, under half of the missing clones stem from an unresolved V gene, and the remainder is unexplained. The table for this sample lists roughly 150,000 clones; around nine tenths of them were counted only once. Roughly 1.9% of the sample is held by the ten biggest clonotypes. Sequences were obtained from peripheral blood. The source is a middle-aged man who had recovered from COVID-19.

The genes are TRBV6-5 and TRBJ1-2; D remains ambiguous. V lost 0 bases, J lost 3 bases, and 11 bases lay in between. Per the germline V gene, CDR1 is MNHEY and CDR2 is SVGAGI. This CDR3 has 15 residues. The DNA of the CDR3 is TGTGCCAGCAGTTACTCGAGACATGGCGACTATGGCTACACCTTC. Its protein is CASSYSRHGDYGYTF.

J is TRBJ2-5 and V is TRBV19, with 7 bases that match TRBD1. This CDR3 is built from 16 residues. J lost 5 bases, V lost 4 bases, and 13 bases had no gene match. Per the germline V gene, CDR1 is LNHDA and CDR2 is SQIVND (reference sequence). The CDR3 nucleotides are TGTGCCAGTAGTACCCGGACAGGCCTGGATTGGGAGACCCAGTACTTC. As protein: CASSTRTGLDWETQYF.

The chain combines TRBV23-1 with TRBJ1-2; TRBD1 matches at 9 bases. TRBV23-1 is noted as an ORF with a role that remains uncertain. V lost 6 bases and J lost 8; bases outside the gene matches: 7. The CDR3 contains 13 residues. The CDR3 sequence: CASRTGGTQGYTF. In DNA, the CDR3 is TGCGCCAGCAGGACAGGGGGTACGCAGGGCTACACCTTC.

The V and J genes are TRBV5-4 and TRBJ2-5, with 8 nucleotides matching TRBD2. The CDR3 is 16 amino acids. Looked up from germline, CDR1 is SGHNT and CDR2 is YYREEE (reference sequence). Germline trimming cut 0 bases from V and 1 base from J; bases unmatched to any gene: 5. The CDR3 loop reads CASSLGSGRGQETQYF. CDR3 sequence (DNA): TGTGCCAGCAGCTTGGGCAGCGGGAGAGGCCAAGAGACCCAGTACTTC.

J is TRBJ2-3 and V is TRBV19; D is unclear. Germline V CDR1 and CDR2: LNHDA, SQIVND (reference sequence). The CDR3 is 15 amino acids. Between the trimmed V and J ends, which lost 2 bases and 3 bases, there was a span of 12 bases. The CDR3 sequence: CASSISEVRTDTQYF. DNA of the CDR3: TGTGCCAGTAGTATATCAGAGGTCAGAACAGATACGCAGTATTTT.

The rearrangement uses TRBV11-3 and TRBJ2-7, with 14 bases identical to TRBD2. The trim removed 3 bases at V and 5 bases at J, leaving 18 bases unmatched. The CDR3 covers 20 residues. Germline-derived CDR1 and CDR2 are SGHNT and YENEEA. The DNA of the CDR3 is TGTGCCAGCAGCTTCGGAAGATCCGGACTAGCGGGGGGTTATGAAAACGAGCAGTACTTC. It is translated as CASSFGRSGLAGGYENEQYF.

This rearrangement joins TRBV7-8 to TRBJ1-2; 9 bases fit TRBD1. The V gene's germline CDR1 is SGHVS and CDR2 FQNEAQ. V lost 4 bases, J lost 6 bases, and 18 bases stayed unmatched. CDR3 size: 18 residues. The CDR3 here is CASSYFGQGISGWDGYTF. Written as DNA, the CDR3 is TGTGCCAGCAGCTACTTTGGACAGGGGATCAGTGGGTGGGATGGCTACACCTTC.

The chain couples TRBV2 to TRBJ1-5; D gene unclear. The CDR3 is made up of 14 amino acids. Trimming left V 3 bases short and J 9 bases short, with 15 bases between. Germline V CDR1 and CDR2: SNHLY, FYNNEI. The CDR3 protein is CASSEAAVQRPQHF. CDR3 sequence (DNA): TGTGCCAGCAGTGAGGCGGCGGTTCAGAGGCCCCAGCATTTT. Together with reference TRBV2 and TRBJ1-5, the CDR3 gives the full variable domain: EPEVTQTPSHQVTQMGQEVILRCVPISNHLYFYWYRQILGQKVEFLVSFYNNEISEKSEIFDDQFSVERPDGSNFTLKIRSTKLEDSAMYFCASSEAAVQRPQHFGDGTRLSIL.

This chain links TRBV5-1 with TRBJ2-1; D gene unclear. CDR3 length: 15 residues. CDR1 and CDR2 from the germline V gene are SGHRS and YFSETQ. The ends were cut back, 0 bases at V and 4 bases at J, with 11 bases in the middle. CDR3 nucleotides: TGCGCCAGCAGCTTGGTAGGCGGCCTGTACAATGAGCAGTTCTTC. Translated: CASSLVGGLYNEQFF.

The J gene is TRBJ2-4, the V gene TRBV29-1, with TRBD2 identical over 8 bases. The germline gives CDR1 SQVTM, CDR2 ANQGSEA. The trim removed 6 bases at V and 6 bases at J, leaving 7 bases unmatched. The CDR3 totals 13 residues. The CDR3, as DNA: TGCAGCGTCGGGGGGGGCGCGGGAAACATTCAGTACTTC. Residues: CSVGGGAGNIQYF.

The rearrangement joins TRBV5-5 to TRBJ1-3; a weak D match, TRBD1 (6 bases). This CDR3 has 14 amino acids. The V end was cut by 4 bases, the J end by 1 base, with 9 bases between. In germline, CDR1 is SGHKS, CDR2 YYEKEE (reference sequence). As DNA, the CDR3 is TGTGCCAGCAGCAACACAGGGTCTGGAAACACCATATATTTT. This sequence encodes CASSNTGSGNTIYF. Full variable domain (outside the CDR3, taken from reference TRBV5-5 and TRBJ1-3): DAGVTQSPTHLIKTRGQQVTLRCSPISGHKSVSWYQQVLGQGPQFIFQYYEKEERGRGNFPDRFSARQFPNYSSELNVNALLLGDSALYLCASSNTGSGNTIYFGEGSWLTVV.

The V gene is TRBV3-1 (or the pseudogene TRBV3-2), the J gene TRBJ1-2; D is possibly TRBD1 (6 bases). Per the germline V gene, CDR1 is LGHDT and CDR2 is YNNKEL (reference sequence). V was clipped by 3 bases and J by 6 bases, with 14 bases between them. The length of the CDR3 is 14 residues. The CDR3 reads CASSHLTGSNGYTF. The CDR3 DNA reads TGTGCCAGCAGCCACCTGACAGGTTCTAATGGCTACACCTTC.

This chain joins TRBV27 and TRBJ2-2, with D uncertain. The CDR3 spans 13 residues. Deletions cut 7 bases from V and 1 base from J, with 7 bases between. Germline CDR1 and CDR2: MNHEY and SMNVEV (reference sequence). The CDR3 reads CASNRQNTGELFF. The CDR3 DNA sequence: TGTGCCAGCAACCGACAGAACACCGGGGAGCTGTTTTTT.

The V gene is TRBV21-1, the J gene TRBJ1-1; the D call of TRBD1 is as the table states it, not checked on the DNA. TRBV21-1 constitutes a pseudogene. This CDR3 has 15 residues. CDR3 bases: TGTGCCAGCAGCAAGGGGACAGGGGGTGCCACTGAAGCTTTCTTT. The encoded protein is CASSKGTGGATEAFF.

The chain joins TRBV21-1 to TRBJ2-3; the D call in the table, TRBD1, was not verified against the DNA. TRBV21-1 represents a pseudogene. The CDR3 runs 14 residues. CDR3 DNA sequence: TGTGCCAGCAGCAAAGACAGGAGCACAGATACGCAGTATTTT. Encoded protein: CASSKDRSTDTQYF.

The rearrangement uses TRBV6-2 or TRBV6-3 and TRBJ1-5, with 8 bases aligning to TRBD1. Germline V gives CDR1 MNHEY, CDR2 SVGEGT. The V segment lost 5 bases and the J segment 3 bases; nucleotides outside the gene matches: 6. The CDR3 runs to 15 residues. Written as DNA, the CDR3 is TGTGCCAGCAGTAGGCAGGGGGCCGACAATCAGCCCCAGCATTTT. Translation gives CASSRQGADNQPQHF.

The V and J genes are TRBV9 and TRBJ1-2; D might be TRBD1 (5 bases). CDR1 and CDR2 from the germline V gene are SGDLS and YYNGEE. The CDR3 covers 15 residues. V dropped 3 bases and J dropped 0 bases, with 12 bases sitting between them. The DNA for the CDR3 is TGTGCCAGCAGCGCAAACAGGATTTCTAACTATGGCTACACCTTC. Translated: CASSANRISNYGYTF.

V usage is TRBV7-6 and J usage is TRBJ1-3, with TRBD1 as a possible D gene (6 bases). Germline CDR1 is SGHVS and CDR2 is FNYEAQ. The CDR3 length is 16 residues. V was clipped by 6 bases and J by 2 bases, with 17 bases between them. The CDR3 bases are TGTGCCAGCAGTTTGGGGGCCCGGGGCGCTGGAAACACCATATATTTT. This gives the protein CASSLGARGAGNTIYF.

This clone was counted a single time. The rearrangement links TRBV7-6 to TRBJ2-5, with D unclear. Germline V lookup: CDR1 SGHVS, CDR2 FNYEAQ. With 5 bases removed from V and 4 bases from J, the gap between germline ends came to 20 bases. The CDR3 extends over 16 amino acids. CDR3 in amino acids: CASSSSTNGYTETQYF. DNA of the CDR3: TGTGCCAGCAGCAGTAGCACAAACGGCTATACAGAGACCCAGTACTTC.

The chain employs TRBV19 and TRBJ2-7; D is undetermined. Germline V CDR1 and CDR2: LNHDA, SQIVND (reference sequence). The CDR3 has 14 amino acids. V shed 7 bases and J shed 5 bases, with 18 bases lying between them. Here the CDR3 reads CASTPGGSPNEQYF. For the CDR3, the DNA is TGTGCCAGTACCCCTGGTGGTAGCCCCAACGAGCAGTACTTC.

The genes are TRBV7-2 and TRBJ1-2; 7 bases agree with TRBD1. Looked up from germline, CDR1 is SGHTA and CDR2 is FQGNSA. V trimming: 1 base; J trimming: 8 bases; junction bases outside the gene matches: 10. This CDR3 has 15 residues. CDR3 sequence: CASSLDGQVLYGYTF. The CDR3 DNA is TGTGCCAGCAGCTTAGATGGACAGGTTCTCTACGGCTACACCTTC.

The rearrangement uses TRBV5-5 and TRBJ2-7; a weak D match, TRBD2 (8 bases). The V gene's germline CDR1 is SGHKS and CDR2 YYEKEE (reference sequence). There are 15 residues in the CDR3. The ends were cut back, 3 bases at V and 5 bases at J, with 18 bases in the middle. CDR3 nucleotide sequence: TGTGCCAGCAGCTCTCGGGAGGGGGCGGTCAACGAGCAGTACTTC. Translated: CASSSREGAVNEQYF.

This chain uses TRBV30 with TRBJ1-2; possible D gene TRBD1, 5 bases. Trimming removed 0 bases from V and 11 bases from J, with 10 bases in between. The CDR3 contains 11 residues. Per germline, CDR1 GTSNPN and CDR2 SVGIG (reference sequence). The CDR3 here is CAWSVQGNYTF. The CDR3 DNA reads TGTGCCTGGAGTGTGCAGGGAAATTACACCTTC.

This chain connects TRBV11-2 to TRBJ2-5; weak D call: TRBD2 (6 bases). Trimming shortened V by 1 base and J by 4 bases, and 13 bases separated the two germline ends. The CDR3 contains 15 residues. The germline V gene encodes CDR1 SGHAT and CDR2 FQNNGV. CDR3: CASSLARVGGETQYF. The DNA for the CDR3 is TGTGCCAGCAGCTTAGCGAGGGTGGGAGGAGAGACCCAGTACTTC.

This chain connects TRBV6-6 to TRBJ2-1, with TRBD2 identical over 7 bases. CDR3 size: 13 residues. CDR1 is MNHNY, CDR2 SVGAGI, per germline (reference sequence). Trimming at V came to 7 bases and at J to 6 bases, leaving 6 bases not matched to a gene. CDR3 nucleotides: TGTGCCAGCACCCGACTAGCAGTCAATGAGCAGTTCTTC. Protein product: CASTRLAVNEQFF.

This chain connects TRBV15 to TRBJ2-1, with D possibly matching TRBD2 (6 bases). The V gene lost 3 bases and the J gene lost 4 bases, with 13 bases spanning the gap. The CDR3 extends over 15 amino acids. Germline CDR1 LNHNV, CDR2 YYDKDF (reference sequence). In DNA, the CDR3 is TGTGCCACCAGCAGGTCCGGGACTGGTTACAATGAGCAGTTCTTC. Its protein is CATSRSGTGYNEQFF.

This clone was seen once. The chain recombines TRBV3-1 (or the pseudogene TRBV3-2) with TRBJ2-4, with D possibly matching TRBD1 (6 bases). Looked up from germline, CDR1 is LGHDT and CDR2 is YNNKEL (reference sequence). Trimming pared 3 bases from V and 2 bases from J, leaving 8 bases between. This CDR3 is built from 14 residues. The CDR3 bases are TGTGCCAGCAGCCACAGGGGAACCAAAAACATTCAGTACTTC. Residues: CASSHRGTKNIQYF.

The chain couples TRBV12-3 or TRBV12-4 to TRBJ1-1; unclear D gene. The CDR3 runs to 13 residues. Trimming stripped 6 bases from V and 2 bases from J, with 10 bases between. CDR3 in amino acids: CASSPQENTEAFF. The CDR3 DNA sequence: TGTGCCAGCAGCCCCCAGGAAAACACTGAAGCTTTCTTT.

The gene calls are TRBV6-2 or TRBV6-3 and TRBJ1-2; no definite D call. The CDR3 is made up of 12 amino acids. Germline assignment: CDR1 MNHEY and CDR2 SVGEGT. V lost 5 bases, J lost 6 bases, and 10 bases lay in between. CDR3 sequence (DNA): TGTGCCAGCAGTGTCTACGCGGATGGCTACACCTTC. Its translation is CASSVYADGYTF.

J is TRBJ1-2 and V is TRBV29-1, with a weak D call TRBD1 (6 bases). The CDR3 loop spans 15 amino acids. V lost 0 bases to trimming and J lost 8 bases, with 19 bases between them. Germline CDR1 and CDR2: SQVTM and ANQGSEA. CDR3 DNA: TGCAGCGTTGAAGATCGAGGCAGGGCCACAGGGGGCTACACCTTC. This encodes CSVEDRGRATGGYTF.